Shown below are 10 T cell receptor beta chains from a single sample sequenced in a study of early T cells in non-severe SARS-CoV-2 infection. One entry per CDR3 protein, called by TCRdb with MiXCR from the 5' RACE reads. The sample yields some 57,000 distinct CDR3 sequences, 8.5% to 10% seen once. Material: whole blood, obtained at baseline. Receptors originate from an adult who was a healthcare worker with PCR-confirmed SARS-CoV-2 infection or an uninfected control (not recorded which).

The sample holds a few counts of this clonotype. The V call is TRBV10-3, the J call TRBJ2-7, with 10 bases matching TRBD2. J was trimmed by 7 bases and V by 4 bases; bases with no gene match: 4. CDR1 and CDR2 from the germline V gene are ENHRY and SYGVKD. The CDR3 covers 13 residues. The CDR3 sequence is CAISAGLAQEQYF. The CDR3 nucleotides read TGTGCCATCAGTGCGGGACTAGCGCAAGAGCAGTACTTC.

Many counts were recorded for this clonotype. This chain uses TRBV19 with TRBJ1-2; D gene ambiguous. CDR3 size: 14 residues. CDR1 and CDR2 (germline): LNHDA, SQIVND (reference sequence). The germline V and J ends were trimmed by 1 base and 1 base, with 7 bases remaining between them. For the CDR3, the DNA is TGTGCCAGTAGTATAGGGTCAGGTAACTATGGCTACACCTTC. Protein sequence: CASSIGSGNYGYTF.

This clonotype was counted between two and nine times. The V and J genes are TRBV7-9 and TRBJ1-2; 8 positions match TRBD1. Germline loops: CDR1 SEHNR, CDR2 FQNEAQ (reference sequence). The V gene end was trimmed by 5 bases and the J gene end by 4 bases; junction bases not matched to a gene: 3. The CDR3 has 13 residues. CDR3 nucleotide sequence: TGTGCCAGCAGCCAGGACAGGGCCTATGGCTACACCTTC. Amino acid sequence: CASSQDRAYGYTF.

This clonotype was seen only a few times. This rearrangement joins TRBV3-1 to TRBJ2-7; tentative D call: TRBD1 (5 bases). The CDR3 covers 13 residues. The germline V and J ends were trimmed by 3 bases and 2 bases, with 8 bases remaining between them. Germline V gene sequence: CDR1 LGHDT, CDR2 YNNKEL (reference sequence). CDR3 in DNA: TGTGCCAGCAGCCAGGGGCTCCCCTACGAGCAGTACTTC. This gives the protein CASSQGLPYEQYF.

This sequence joins TRBV3-1 and TRBJ1-6, with D unresolved. In germline, CDR1 is LGHDT, CDR2 YNNKEL (reference sequence). Between the trimmed V and J ends, which lost 0 bases and 11 bases, there was a span of 11 bases. The CDR3 has 14 amino acids. The CDR3 nucleotides are TGTGCCAGCAGCCAAGACGTAGGATGGACACCCCTCCACTTT. Translating gives CASSQDVGWTPLHF. Supplemented by reference TRBV3-1 and TRBJ1-6, the full variable domain reads DTAVSQTPKYLVTQMGNDKSIKCEQNLGHDTMYWYKQDSKKFLKIMFSYNNKELIINETVPNRFSPKSPDKAHLNLHINSLELGDSAVYFCASSQDVGWTPLHFGNGTRLTVT.

This clonotype has just a few counts. The chain has TRBV7-9 and TRBJ2-7, with 12 bases fitting TRBD1. The V and J ends lost 6 bases and 4 bases, in that order; junction bases with no gene match: 4. CDR1 and CDR2 from the germline V gene are SEHNR and FQNEAQ (reference sequence). The CDR3 runs 14 residues. CDR3 nucleotides: TGTGCCAGCAGAGGGGGACAGGGGGCTTACGAGCAGTACTTC. Its translation: CASRGGQGAYEQYF.

The table lists this clonotype with many counts. The chain couples TRBV18 to TRBJ2-5; 7 bases fit TRBD2. V lost 2 bases, J lost 2 bases, and 8 bases stayed unmatched. Germline values: CDR1 KGHSH, CDR2 LQKENI. This CDR3 region has 16 residues. The CDR3 region has the DNA TGTGCCAGCTCACCAGAAAATAGCGGGCCTCAAGAGACCCAGTACTTC. Amino acids: CASSPENSGPQETQYF.

This clonotype was counted many times. The V gene is TRBV7-9, the J gene TRBJ2-5, with D possibly TRBD2 on 6 matching bases. Germline loops: CDR1 SEHNR, CDR2 FQNEAQ (reference sequence). Trimming pared 5 bases from V and 5 bases from J, leaving 12 bases between. CDR3 length: 13 amino acids. Written as DNA, the CDR3 is TGTGCCAGCAGCCTCACTAGCCTGGAGACCCAGTACTTC. It codes for CASSLTSLETQYF.

This clonotype was seen repeatedly, ten times or more. The chain carries TRBV7-9 and TRBJ2-1; D is ambiguous. Germline lookup yields CDR1 SEHNR and CDR2 FQNEAQ (reference sequence). The CDR3 consists of 13 residues. Trimming took off 2 bases at V and 6 bases at J, with 8 bases between the two ends. CDR3 sequence (DNA): TGTGCCAGCAGCTTAACTCGCACCAATGAGCAGTTCTTC. Protein product: CASSLTRTNEQFF.

The chain links TRBV29-1 to TRBJ2-7; 7 bases fit TRBD1. CDR1 is SQVTM and CDR2 is ANQGSEA in the germline V gene. The CDR3 length is 12 residues. V was clipped by 7 bases and J by 2 bases; unmatched bases: 5. Here the CDR3 reads CSGWDSTYEQYF. For the CDR3, the DNA is TGCAGCGGATGGGACAGCACCTACGAGCAGTACTTC.